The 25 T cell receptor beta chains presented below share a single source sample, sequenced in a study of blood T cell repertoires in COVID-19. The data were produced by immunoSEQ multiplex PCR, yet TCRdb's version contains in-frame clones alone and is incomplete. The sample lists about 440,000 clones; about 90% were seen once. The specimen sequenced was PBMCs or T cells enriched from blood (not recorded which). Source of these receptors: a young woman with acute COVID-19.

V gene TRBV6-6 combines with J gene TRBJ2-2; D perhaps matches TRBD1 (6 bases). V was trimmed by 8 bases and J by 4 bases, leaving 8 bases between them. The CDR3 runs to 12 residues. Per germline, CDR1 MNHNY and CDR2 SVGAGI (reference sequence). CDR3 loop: CASEGVTGELFF. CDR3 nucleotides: TGTGCCAGCGAGGGGGTCACCGGGGAGCTGTTTTTT.

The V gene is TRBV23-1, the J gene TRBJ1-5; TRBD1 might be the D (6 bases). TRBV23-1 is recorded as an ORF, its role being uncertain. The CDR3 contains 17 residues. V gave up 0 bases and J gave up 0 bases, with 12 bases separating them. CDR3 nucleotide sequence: TGCGCCAGCAGTCAATCAATGGGGGCGTATAGCAATCAGCCCCAGCATTTT. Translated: CASSQSMGAYSNQPQHF.

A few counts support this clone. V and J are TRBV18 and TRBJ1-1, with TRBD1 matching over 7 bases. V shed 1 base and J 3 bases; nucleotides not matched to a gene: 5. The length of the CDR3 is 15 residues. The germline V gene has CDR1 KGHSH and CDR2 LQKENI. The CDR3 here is CASSPHKGADTEAFF. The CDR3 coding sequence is TGTGCCAGCTCACCACATAAGGGGGCGGACACTGAAGCTTTCTTT.

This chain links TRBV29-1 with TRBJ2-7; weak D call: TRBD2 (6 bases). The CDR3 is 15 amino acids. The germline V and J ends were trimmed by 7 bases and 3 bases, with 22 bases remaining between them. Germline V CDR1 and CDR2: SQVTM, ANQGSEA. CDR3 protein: CSAEMGTLAHYEQYF. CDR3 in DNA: TGCAGCGCCGAAATGGGGACTCTAGCGCACTACGAGCAGTACTTC.

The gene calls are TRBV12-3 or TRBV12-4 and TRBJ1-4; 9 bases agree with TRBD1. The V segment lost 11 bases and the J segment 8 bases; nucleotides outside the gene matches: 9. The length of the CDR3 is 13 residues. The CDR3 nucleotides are TGTGCCTCCTGCCGGGACAGGGACGAAAAACTGTTTTTT. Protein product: CASCRDRDEKLFF.

This chain's CDR3 is CASRGGSRELFF. CDR3 DNA sequence: TGTGCCAGTAGGGGGGGTTCCCGGGAGCTGTTTTTT. The rearrangement joins TRBV19 to TRBJ2-2, with a tentative D call TRBD2 (6 bases). The ends were cut back, 6 bases at V and 9 bases at J, with 11 bases in the middle. From germline, CDR1 is LNHDA and CDR2 SQIVND (reference sequence). This CDR3 is built from 12 residues.

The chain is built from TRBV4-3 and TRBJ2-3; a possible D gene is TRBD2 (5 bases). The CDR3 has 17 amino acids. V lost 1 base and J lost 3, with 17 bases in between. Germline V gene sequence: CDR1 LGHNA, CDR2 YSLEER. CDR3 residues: CASSQVSEADFTDTQYF. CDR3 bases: TGCGCCAGCAGCCAAGTTTCCGAAGCGGACTTTACAGATACGCAGTATTTT.

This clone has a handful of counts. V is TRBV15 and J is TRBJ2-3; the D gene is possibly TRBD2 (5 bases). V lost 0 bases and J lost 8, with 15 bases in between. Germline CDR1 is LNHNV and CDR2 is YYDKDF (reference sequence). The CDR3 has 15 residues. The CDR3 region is CATSRDVGIRGTQYF. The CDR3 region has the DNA TGTGCCACCAGCAGAGATGTCGGGATACGGGGTACGCAGTATTTT.

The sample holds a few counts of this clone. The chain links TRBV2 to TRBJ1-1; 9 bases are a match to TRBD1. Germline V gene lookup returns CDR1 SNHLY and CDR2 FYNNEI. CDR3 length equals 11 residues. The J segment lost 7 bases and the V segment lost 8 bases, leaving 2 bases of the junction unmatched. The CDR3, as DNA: TGTGCCAGCGGACAGGGGTTTGAAGCTTTCTTT. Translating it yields CASGQGFEAFF.

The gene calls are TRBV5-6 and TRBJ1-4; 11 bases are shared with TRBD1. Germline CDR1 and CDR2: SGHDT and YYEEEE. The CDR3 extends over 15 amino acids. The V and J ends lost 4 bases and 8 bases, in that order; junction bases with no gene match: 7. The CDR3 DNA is TGTGCCAGCAGCACCGGACAGGGGGCTCGGGAAAAACTGTTTTTT. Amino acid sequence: CASSTGQGAREKLFF.

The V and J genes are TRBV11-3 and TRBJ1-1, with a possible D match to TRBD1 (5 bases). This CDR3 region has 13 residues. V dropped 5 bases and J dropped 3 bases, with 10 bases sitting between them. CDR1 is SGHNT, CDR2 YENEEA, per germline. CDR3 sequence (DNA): TGTGCCAGCAGCCCTGCGACAGACACTGAAGCTTTCTTT. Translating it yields CASSPATDTEAFF.

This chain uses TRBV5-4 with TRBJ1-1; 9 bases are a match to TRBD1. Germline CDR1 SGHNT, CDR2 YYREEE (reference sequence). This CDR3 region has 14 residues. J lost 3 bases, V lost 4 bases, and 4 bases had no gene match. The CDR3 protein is CASSQGQGDTEAFF. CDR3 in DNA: TGTGCCAGCAGCCAGGGACAGGGCGACACTGAAGCTTTCTTT. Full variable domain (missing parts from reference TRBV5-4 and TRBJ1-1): ETGVTQSPTHLIKTRGQQVTLRCSSQSGHNTVSWYQQALGQGPQFIFQYYREEENGRGNFPPRFSGLQFPNYSSELNVNALELDDSALYLCASSQGQGDTEAFFGQGTRLTVV.

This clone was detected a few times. This CDR3 reads CASSQVVGGGTSSSYNEQFF. CDR3 nucleotides: TGTGCCAGCAGCCAAGTCGTGGGAGGCGGGACGTCTAGCTCCTACAATGAGCAGTTCTTC. The gene calls are TRBV14 and TRBJ2-1; weak D call: TRBD2 (6 bases). With 1 base removed from V and 0 bases from J, the gap between germline ends came to 22 bases. The CDR3 has 20 residues. Germline V gives CDR1 SGHDN, CDR2 FVKESK.

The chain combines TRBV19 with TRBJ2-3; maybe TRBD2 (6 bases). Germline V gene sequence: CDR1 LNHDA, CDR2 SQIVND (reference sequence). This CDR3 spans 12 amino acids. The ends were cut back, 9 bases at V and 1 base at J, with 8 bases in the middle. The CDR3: CARRDGTDTQYF. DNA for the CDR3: TGTGCCAGGCGGGACGGCACAGATACGCAGTATTTT.

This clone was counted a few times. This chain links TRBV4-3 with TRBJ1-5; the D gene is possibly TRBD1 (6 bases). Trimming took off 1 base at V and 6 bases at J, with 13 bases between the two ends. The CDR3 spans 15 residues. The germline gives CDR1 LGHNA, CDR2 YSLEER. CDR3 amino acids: CASSQGVGGGQPQHF. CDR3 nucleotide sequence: TGCGCCAGCAGCCAAGGCGTGGGAGGGGGTCAGCCCCAGCATTTT.

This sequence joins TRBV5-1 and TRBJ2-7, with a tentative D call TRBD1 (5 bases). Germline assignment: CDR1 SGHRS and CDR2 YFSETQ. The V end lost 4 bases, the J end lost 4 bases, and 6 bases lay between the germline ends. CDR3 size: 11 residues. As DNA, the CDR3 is TGCGCCAGCAGCCCAGGGTACGAGCAGTACTTC. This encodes CASSPGYEQYF. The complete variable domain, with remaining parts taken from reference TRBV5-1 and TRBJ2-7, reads KAGVTQTPRYLIKTRGQQVTLSCSPISGHRSVSWYQQTPGQGLQFLFEYFSETQRNKGNFPGRFSGRQFSNSRSEMNVSTLELGDSALYLCASSPGYEQYFGPGTRLTVT.

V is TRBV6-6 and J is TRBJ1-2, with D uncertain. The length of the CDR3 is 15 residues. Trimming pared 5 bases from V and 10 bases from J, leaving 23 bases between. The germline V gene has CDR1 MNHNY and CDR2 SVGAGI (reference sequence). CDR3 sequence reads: CASSKLREQLGFYTF. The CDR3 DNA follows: TGTGCCAGCAGTAAACTCCGGGAACAGCTAGGGTTCTACACCTTC.

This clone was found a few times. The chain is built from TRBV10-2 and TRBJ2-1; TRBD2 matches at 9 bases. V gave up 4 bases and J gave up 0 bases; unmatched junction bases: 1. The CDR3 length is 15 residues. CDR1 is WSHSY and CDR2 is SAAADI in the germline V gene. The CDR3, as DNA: TGCGCCAGCAGTGTAGCGGGAGACTCCTACAATGAGCAGTTCTTC. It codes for CASSVAGDSYNEQFF.

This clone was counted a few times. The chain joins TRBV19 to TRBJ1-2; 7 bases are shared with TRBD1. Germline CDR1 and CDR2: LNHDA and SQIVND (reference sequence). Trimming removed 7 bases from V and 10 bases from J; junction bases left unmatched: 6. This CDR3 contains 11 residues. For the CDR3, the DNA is TGTGCCAGTAACTACAGGGGAACCTACACCTTC. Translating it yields CASNYRGTYTF. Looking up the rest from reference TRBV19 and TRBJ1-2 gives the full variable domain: DGGITQSPKYLFRKEGQNVTLSCEQNLNHDAMYWYRQDPGQGLRLIYYSQIVNDFQKGDIAEGYSVSREKKESFPLTVTSAQKNPTAFYLCASNYRGTYTFGSGTRLTVV.

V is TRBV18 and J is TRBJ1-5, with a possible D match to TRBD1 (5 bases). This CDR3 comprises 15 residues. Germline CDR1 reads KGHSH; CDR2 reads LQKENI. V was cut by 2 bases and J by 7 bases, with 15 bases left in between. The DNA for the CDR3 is TGTGCCAGCTCACCATCCTCCGGGGAGGGGCAGCCCCAGCATTTT. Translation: CASSPSSGEGQPQHF.

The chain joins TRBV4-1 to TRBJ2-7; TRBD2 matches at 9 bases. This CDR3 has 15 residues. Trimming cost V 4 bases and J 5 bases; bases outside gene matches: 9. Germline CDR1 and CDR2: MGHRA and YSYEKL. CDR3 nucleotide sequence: TGCGCCAGCAGCCGCTTTAGCGGGAGCCTTAACGAGCAGTACTTC. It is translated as CASSRFSGSLNEQYF.

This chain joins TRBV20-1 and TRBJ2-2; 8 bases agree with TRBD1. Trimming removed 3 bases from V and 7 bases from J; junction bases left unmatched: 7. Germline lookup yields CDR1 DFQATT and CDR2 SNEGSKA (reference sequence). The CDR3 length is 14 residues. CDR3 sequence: CSASGQGAIGELFF. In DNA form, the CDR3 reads TGCAGTGCTAGTGGACAGGGAGCGATCGGGGAGCTGTTTTTT.

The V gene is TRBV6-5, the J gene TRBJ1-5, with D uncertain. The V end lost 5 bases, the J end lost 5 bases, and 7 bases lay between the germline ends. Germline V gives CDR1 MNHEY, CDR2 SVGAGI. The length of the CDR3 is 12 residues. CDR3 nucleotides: TGTGCCAGCAGTACGGTAGATCAGCCCCAGCATTTT. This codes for CASSTVDQPQHF.

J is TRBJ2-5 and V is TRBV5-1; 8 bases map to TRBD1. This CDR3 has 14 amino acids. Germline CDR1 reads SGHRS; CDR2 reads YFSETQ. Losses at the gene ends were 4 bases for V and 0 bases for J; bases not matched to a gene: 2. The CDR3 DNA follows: TGCGCCAGCAGCATGGGACAGGACCAAGAGACCCAGTACTTC. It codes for CASSMGQDQETQYF.

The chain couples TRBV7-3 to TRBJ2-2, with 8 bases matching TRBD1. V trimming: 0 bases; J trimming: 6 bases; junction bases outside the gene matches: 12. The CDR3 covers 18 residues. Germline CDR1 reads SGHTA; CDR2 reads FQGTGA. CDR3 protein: CASSLTTVGQGGPGELFF. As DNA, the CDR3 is TGTGCCAGCAGCTTAACGACTGTAGGACAGGGTGGGCCCGGGGAGCTGTTTTTT.